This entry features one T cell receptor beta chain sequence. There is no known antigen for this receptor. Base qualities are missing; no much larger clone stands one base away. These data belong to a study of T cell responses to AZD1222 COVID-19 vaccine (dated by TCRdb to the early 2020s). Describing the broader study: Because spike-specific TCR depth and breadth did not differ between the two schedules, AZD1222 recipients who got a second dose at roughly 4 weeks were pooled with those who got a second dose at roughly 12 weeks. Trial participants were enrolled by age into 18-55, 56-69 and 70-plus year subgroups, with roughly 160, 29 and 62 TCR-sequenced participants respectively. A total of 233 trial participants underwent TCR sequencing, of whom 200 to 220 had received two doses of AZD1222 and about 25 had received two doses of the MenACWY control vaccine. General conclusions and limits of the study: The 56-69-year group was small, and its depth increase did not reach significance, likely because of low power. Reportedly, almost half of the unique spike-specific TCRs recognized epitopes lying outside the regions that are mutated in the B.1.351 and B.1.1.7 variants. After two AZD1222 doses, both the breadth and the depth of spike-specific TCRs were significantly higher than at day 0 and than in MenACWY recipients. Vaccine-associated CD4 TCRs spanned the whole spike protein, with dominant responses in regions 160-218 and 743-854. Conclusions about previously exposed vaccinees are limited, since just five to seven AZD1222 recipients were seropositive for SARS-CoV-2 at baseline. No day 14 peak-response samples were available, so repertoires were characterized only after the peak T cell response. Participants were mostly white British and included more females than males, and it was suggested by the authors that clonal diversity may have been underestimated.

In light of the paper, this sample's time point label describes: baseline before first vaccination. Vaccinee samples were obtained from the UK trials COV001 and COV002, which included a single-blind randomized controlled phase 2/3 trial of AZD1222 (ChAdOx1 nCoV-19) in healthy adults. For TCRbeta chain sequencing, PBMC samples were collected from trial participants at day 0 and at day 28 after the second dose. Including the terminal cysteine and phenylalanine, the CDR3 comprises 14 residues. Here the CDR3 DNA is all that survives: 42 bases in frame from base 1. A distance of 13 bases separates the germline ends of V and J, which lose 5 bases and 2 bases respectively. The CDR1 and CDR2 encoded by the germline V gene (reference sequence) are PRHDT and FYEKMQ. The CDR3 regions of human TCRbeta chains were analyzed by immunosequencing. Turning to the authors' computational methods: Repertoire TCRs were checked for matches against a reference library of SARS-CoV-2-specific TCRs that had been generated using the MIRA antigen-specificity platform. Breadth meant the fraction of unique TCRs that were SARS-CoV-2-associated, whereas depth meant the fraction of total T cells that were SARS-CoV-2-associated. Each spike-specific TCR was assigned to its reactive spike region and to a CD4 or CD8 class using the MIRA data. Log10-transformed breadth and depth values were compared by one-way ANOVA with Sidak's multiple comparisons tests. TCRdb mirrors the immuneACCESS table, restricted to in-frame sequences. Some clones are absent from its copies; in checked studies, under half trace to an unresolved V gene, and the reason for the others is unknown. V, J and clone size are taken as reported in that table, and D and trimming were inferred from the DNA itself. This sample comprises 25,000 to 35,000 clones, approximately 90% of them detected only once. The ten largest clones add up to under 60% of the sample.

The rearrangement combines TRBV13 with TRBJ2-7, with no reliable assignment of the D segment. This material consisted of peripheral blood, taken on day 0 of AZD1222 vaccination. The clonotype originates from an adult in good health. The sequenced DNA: TGTGCCAGCAGCCCTATCATGCGAACCTACGAGCAGTACTTC. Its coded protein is CASSPIMRTYEQYF.